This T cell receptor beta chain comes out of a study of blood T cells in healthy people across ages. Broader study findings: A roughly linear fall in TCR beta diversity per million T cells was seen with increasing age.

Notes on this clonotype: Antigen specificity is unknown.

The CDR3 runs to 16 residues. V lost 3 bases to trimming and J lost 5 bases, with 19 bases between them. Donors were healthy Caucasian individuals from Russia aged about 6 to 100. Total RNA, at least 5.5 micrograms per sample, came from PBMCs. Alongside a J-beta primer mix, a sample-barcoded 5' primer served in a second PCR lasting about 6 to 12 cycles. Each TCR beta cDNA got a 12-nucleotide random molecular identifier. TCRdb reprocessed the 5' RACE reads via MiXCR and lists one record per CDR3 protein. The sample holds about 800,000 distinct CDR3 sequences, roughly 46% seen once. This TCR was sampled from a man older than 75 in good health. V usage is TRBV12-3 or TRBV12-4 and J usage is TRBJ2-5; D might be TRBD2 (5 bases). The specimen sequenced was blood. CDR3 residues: CASSFAGQVLAETQYF. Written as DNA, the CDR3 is TGTGCCAGCAGTTTTGCGGGTCAGGTTCTTGCGGAGACCCAGTACTTC.